The 3 T cell receptor beta chains below all came from one sample that was sequenced in a study of early T cells in non-severe SARS-CoV-2 infection. TCRdb used MiXCR to reprocess the 5' RACE reads, holding one entry per CDR3 protein. The sample has about 70,000 distinct CDR3 sequences; 10% to 15% are singletons. The sample in question was whole blood, obtained at baseline. The origin of the receptors is an adult who was a healthcare worker with PCR-confirmed SARS-CoV-2 infection or an uninfected control (not recorded which). The donor label of this sample is uncertain.

This clonotype occurred a few times. The rearrangement uses TRBV28 and TRBJ2-7; 11 positions agree with TRBD2. Germline values: CDR1 MDHEN, CDR2 SYDVKM. This CDR3 contains 15 residues. J was trimmed by 2 bases and V by 5 bases; bases with no gene match: 5. The CDR3 nucleotides read TGTGCCAGCAGTGCGGGACTAGCGGCAACCTACGAGCAGTACTTC. This translates into CASSAGLAATYEQYF. Together with reference TRBV28 and TRBJ2-7, the CDR3 gives the full variable domain: DVKVTQSSRYLVKRTGEKVFLECVQDMDHENMFWYRQDPGLGLRLIYFSYDVKMKEKGDIPEGYSVSREKKERFSLILESASTNQTSMYLCASSAGLAATYEQYFGPGTRLTVT.

This clonotype was picked up a small number of times. The chain couples TRBV10-3 to TRBJ2-3; D remains ambiguous. The CDR3 is made up of 16 amino acids. CDR1 is ENHRY, CDR2 SYGVKD, per germline. Trimming stripped 4 bases from V and 2 bases from J, with 16 bases between. This CDR3 reads CAISGRATGYTDTQYF. The CDR3 bases are TGTGCCATCAGTGGAAGAGCCACCGGCTACACAGATACGCAGTATTTT.

This clonotype has only a few counts. This chain uses TRBV6-5 with TRBJ2-5; TRBD1 or TRBD2 may be the D gene (5 bases each). CDR3 length: 11 amino acids. Germline CDR1 is MNHEY and CDR2 is SVGAGI. V lost 6 bases, J lost 13 bases, and 15 bases lay in between. CDR3 amino acids: CASSFSGRMYF. The CDR3 bases are TGTGCCAGCAGCTTCTCGGGACGGATGTACTTC.